The T cell receptor (beta chain) under discussion was sequenced for a study of T-cell reconstitution after alpha-beta-depleted transplantation in children. Overall study results and limits: Where some patients showed high TCRbeta diversity at day 60, it came from recipient T cells and thymic progenitors that had survived.

In this sample, this clonotype turned up a few times. Antigen unknown. Trimming removed 1 base at V and 8 bases at J, with 12 bases between. Germline loops: CDR1 SGHRS, CDR2 YFSETQ. The CDR3 is 14 residues long. Unique molecular identifiers were incorporated during preparation of the TCRbeta library. TCRdb used MiXCR to reprocess the PCR reads, holding one entry per CDR3 protein. The table has 780,000 or so distinct CDR3 sequences, 16% seen once; the top ten hold roughly 4.8%. The chain employs TRBV5-1 and TRBJ1-4, with D tentatively TRBD1 (5 bases). This sequence was found in a male patient aged 10 to 17 who had a stem cell transplant for acute lymphoblastic leukemia, so the T cells may come from the graft donor. The sequencing used PBMCs, mostly from graft donor cells, collected 360 days after TCRalphabeta/CD19-depleted stem cell transplant. The CDR3 nucleotides are TGCGCCAGCAGCTTGTGGCCAGGGAAAGAAAAACTGTTTTTT. It translates to CASSLWPGKEKLFF.